The 20 T cell receptor beta chains reported below all come from one sample, sequenced in a study of chronic HIV infection and antiretroviral therapy. TCRdb processed the 5' RACE reads anew with MiXCR; each CDR3 protein has one entry. The data show approximately 30,000 distinct CDR3 sequences, more than 7.5% seen once. The material sequenced was peripheral blood. The receptor set was obtained from an adult who had HIV and had not received antiretroviral therapy, or was an uninfected healthy control (not recorded which).

This clonotype was seen at least ten times. V usage is TRBV6-2 or TRBV6-3 and J usage is TRBJ2-7, with D maybe TRBD2 (6 bases). The germline V gene has CDR1 MNHEY and CDR2 SVGEGT. The CDR3 spans 16 residues. Trimming left V 7 bases short and J 5 bases short, with 24 bases between. The DNA of the CDR3 is TGTGCCAGCACTCGACACGGGACTCCTTTTTTCGACGAGCAGTACTTC. Its translation is CASTRHGTPFFDEQYF.

The chain couples TRBV19 to TRBJ1-1; TRBD1 matches 10 bases. This CDR3 has 17 amino acids. V was pared by 6 bases and J by 0 bases, with 10 bases of the junction left unmatched. Germline assignment: CDR1 LNHDA and CDR2 SQIVND (reference sequence). Here the CDR3 DNA reads TGTGCCAGTAGGCCTAGGGACAGGGGTGAATTGAACACTGAAGCTTTCTTT. It codes for CASRPRDRGELNTEAFF. Looking up the rest from reference TRBV19 and TRBJ1-1 gives the full variable domain: DGGITQSPKYLFRKEGQNVTLSCEQNLNHDAMYWYRQDPGQGLRLIYYSQIVNDFQKGDIAEGYSVSREKKESFPLTVTSAQKNPTAFYLCASRPRDRGELNTEAFFGQGTRLTVV.

This sequence joins TRBV7-6 and TRBJ2-2; D is possibly TRBD1 (6 bases). From germline, CDR1 is SGHVS and CDR2 FNYEAQ. CDR3 length equals 13 residues. Trimming pared 5 bases from V and 6 bases from J, leaving 10 bases between. The DNA of the CDR3 is TGTGCCAGCAGCACAACAGGGCCCGGGGAGCTGTTTTTT. It specifies CASSTTGPGELFF.

This clonotype was detected only a few times. The V call is TRBV11-2, the J call TRBJ1-1; 10 bases align to TRBD1. Germline lookup yields CDR1 SGHAT and CDR2 FQNNGV. CDR3 length: 15 amino acids. V was clipped by 5 bases and J by 5 bases; unmatched bases: 8. The CDR3 DNA sequence: TGTGCCAGCAGCACCCGACAGGGGGCGCGAACTGAAGCTTTCTTT. Residues: CASSTRQGARTEAFF.

A few counts support this clonotype. This chain links TRBV9 with TRBJ2-7; D unresolved. Between the trimmed V and J ends, which lost 0 bases and 4 bases, there was a span of 8 bases. In germline, CDR1 is SGDLS, CDR2 YYNGEE. The CDR3 length is 13 residues. CDR3 amino acids: CASSVGPRYEQYF. The DNA of the CDR3 is TGTGCCAGCAGCGTAGGGCCTCGGTACGAGCAGTACTTC. The full variable domain, completed using reference TRBV9 and TRBJ2-7, is DSGVTQTPKHLITATGQRVTLRCSPRSGDLSVYWYQQSLDQGLQFLIQYYNGEERAKGNILERFSAQQFPDLHSELNLSSLELGDSALYFCASSVGPRYEQYFGPGTRLTVT.

This clonotype has only a few counts. CDR3 sequence (DNA): TGTGCCAGCAGCCAAGGGGTTCCAGCGGGAGGAATGAACACCGGGGAGCTGTTTTTT. It is translated as CASSQGVPAGGMNTGELFF. The chain links TRBV3-1 to TRBJ2-2; 9 bases are shared with TRBD2. Germline CDR1 and CDR2: LGHDT and YNNKEL (reference sequence). V shed 1 base, J shed 1 base, and the junction held 10 bases outside the gene matches. This CDR3 is built from 19 residues.

In its sample, this clonotype was seen many times. The V call is TRBV5-5, the J call TRBJ1-1; TRBD1 aligns across 12 bases. With 1 base clipped from V and 5 bases from J, the junction kept 6 bases outside the gene matches. Germline CDR1 reads SGHKS; CDR2 reads YYEKEE (reference sequence). The CDR3 is made up of 16 amino acids. The CDR3 DNA follows: TGTGCCAGCAGCTTGAGGGACAGGGGGCAGAGAACTGAAGCTTTCTTT. It encodes CASSLRDRGQRTEAFF.

This chain connects TRBV7-9 to TRBJ2-7; 8 nucleotides match TRBD1. The CDR3 runs to 14 residues. The V gene's germline CDR1 is SEHNR and CDR2 FQNEAQ (reference sequence). V trimming: 7 bases; J trimming: 3 bases; junction bases outside the gene matches: 8. The CDR3 DNA reads as TGTGCCAGCACCCCCTCGACAGGGGACTACGAGCAGTACTTC. Translated, it gives CASTPSTGDYEQYF.

V gene TRBV11-2 combines with J gene TRBJ2-7; the match to TRBD2 covers 7 bases. The CDR3 covers 17 residues. CDR1 and CDR2 from the germline V gene are SGHAT and FQNNGV. V lost 2 bases, J lost 2 bases, and 12 bases stayed unmatched. CDR3 DNA sequence: TGTGCCAGCAGCTTAACCCTCGGGACTATTCTTCCCTACGAGCAGTACTTC. Protein product: CASSLTLGTILPYEQYF. Combining the CDR3 with reference TRBV11-2 and TRBJ2-7 gives the whole variable domain EAGVAQSPRYKIIEKRQSVAFWCNPISGHATLYWYQQILGQGPKLLIQFQNNGVVDDSQLPKDRFSAERLKGVDSTLKIQPAKLEDSAVYLCASSLTLGTILPYEQYFGPGTRLTVT.

The sample holds many counts of this clonotype. CDR3 sequence reads: CASIPDRSSMGLMTEAFF. The CDR3 DNA sequence: TGTGCCAGCATCCCCGACAGGTCGTCAATGGGATTGATGACTGAAGCTTTCTTT. The V call is TRBV7-8, the J call TRBJ1-1, with D possibly TRBD1 on 6 matching bases. The CDR3 contains 18 residues. V was pared by 7 bases and J by 5 bases, with 29 bases between. Germline values: CDR1 SGHVS, CDR2 FQNEAQ.

The sample holds a few counts of this clonotype. The gene calls are TRBV12-3 or TRBV12-4 and TRBJ1-5, with D perhaps TRBD1 (5 bases). The CDR3 spans 18 residues. V lost 1 base, J lost 0 bases, and 16 bases lay in between. CDR3 DNA sequence: TGTGCCAGCAGTTTAGGGAGGATTCGGGACTATAGCAATCAGCCCCAGCATTTT. This translates into CASSLGRIRDYSNQPQHF.

This clonotype was recorded at least ten times. The rearrangement joins TRBV2 to TRBJ1-4; D is undetermined. There are 14 residues in the CDR3. CDR1 and CDR2 (germline): SNHLY, FYNNEI. V was cut by 8 bases and J by 7 bases, with 17 bases left in between. CDR3 residues: CASGDKHRLEKLFF. CDR3 coding DNA: TGTGCCAGCGGAGATAAGCACAGACTTGAAAAACTGTTTTTT.

This clonotype turned up a few times. The chain combines TRBV20-1 with TRBJ1-5, with D uncertain. There are 13 residues in the CDR3. Between the trimmed V and J ends, which lost 5 bases and 7 bases, there was a span of 15 bases. Germline loops: CDR1 DFQATT, CDR2 SNEGSKA (reference sequence). CDR3 nucleotide sequence: TGCAGTGCTCCGGACGTGGGCGGACAGCCCCAGCATTTT. This sequence encodes CSAPDVGGQPQHF.

This clonotype was seen more than once but under ten times. V usage is TRBV5-6 and J usage is TRBJ1-4; a weak D match, TRBD1 (6 bases). CDR3 length equals 14 residues. Trimming took off 1 base at V and 8 bases at J, with 12 bases between the two ends. The germline V gene encodes CDR1 SGHDT and CDR2 YYEEEE. The CDR3 protein is CASSLKQGLEKLFF. The CDR3 coding sequence is TGTGCCAGCAGCTTGAAACAGGGACTCGAAAAACTGTTTTTT.

In this sample, this clonotype turned up many times. V usage is TRBV27 and J usage is TRBJ2-6; no clear D gene. This CDR3 contains 16 residues. Trimming stripped 3 bases from V and 4 bases from J, with 13 bases between. Germline-derived CDR1 and CDR2 are MNHEY and SMNVEV (reference sequence). The CDR3 reads CASSFLPLAGANVLTF. CDR3 coding DNA: TGTGCCAGCAGTTTTCTGCCGCTCGCCGGGGCCAACGTCCTGACTTTC.

J is TRBJ2-3 and V is TRBV10-3; 9 nucleotides line up with TRBD2. CDR3 length: 18 residues. The V and J ends lost 6 bases and 4 bases, in that order; junction bases with no gene match: 17. Germline V gene sequence: CDR1 ENHRY, CDR2 SYGVKD. The CDR3 DNA reads as TGTGCCATCAGGATACCTGGGCCTAGCGGGGTGGCCTCAGATACGCAGTATTTT. Its protein is CAIRIPGPSGVASDTQYF.

This clonotype was observed at least ten times. This chain uses TRBV12-3 or TRBV12-4 with TRBJ1-1, with 8 positions matching TRBD1. After removal of 7 bases from V and 0 bases from J, the junction contained 7 bases not matched to a gene. The CDR3 extends over 15 amino acids. As DNA, the CDR3 is TGTGCCAGCAACGACAGGGGAAAAGTGAACACTGAAGCTTTCTTT. It encodes CASNDRGKVNTEAFF.

This clonotype has only a few counts. This sequence joins TRBV29-1 and TRBJ1-1; D is uncertain. V lost 5 bases and J lost 1, with 5 bases in between. The CDR3 consists of 11 residues. Germline CDR1 SQVTM, CDR2 ANQGSEA. The CDR3 loop is CSVTRNTEAFF. For the CDR3, the DNA is TGCAGCGTTACAAGGAACACTGAAGCTTTCTTT. Complete variable domain (other parts from reference TRBV29-1 and TRBJ1-1): SAVISQKPSRDICQRGTSLTIQCQVDSQVTMMFWYRQQPGQSLTLIATANQGSEATYESGFVIDKFPISRPNLTFSTLTVSNMSPEDSSIYLCSVTRNTEAFFGQGTRLTVV.

This clonotype was counted many times. J is TRBJ2-7 and V is TRBV23-1; TRBD1 aligns across 8 bases. TRBV23-1 is known as an ORF, though its function is uncertain. The CDR3 is 18 residues long. Trimming cost V 4 bases and J 7 bases; bases outside gene matches: 21. The CDR3 nucleotides are TGCGCCAGCAGTCCCCGGTGGGGGCAGGGGGCCGCCGTGGGGGAGCAGTACTTC. Translation: CASSPRWGQGAAVGEQYF.

J is TRBJ1-1 and V is TRBV7-9; D is possibly TRBD1 (5 bases). The V and J ends lost 7 bases and 2 bases respectively, with 14 bases between them. CDR3 length: 14 amino acids. The germline V gene has CDR1 SEHNR and CDR2 FQNEAQ (reference sequence). The CDR3 loop is CASTNGGANTEAFF. The CDR3 coding sequence is TGTGCCAGCACCAATGGAGGGGCCAACACTGAAGCTTTCTTT.